The 13 T cell receptor beta chains below come from one sample, sequenced in a study of identical twins. TCRdb ran MiXCR on the 5' RACE reads and lists one entry per CDR3 protein. The data show 300,000 to 400,000 distinct CDR3 sequences, 9% seen once. The sequencing input was naive T cells sorted from blood. The receptors were sampled from a woman between 45 and 60 years old in good health.

The table lists this clonotype with a few counts. The chain is built from TRBV30 and TRBJ2-1; perhaps TRBD2 as D (5 bases). Trimming took off 0 bases at V and 8 bases at J, with 11 bases between the two ends. CDR3 length: 13 residues. Germline V lookup: CDR1 GTSNPN, CDR2 SVGIG (reference sequence). The CDR3 reads CAWSVGDRDEQFF. The CDR3 nucleotides read TGTGCCTGGAGTGTCGGGGATCGGGATGAGCAGTTCTTC.

This clonotype was recorded a few times. The J gene is TRBJ2-3, the V gene TRBV5-1; tentatively, D is TRBD2 (5 bases). Germline lookup yields CDR1 SGHRS and CDR2 YFSETQ. The CDR3 runs to 15 residues. V lost 0 bases and J 6 bases, leaving 14 bases between the germline ends. This chain's CDR3 is CASSLEVSSGDTQYF. DNA for the CDR3: TGCGCCAGCAGCTTGGAGGTGTCCTCGGGGGATACGCAGTATTTT. Full variable domain (outside the CDR3, taken from reference TRBV5-1 and TRBJ2-3): KAGVTQTPRYLIKTRGQQVTLSCSPISGHRSVSWYQQTPGQGLQFLFEYFSETQRNKGNFPGRFSGRQFSNSRSEMNVSTLELGDSALYLCASSLEVSSGDTQYFGPGTRLTVL.

The V call is TRBV2, the J call TRBJ2-3; 12 bases are a match to TRBD2. Germline trimming cut 8 bases from V and 3 bases from J; bases unmatched to any gene: 3. This CDR3 contains 14 residues. Per germline, CDR1 SNHLY and CDR2 FYNNEI. CDR3 loop: CASFTSGRTDTQYF. CDR3 coding DNA: TGTGCCAGCTTTACTAGCGGGAGGACAGATACGCAGTATTTT.

The genes are TRBV7-6 and TRBJ2-5, with D possibly being TRBD1 or TRBD2 (6 bases each). Deletions cut 2 bases from V and 3 bases from J, with 7 bases between. Germline CDR1 reads SGHVS; CDR2 reads FNYEAQ. CDR3 length equals 13 residues. The CDR3 nucleotides read TGTGCCAGCAGCTTAAGGGGGGAAGAGACCCAGTACTTC. This codes for CASSLRGEETQYF. Filled out from reference TRBV7-6 and TRBJ2-5, the complete variable domain reads GAGVSQSPRYKVTKRGQDVALRCDPISGHVSLYWYRQALGQGPEFLTYFNYEAQQDKSGLPNDRFSAERPEGSISTLTIQRTEQRDSAMYRCASSLRGEETQYFGPGTRLLVL.

The J gene is TRBJ2-7, the V gene TRBV30, with D perhaps matching TRBD2 (6 bases). Trimming pared 5 bases from V and 3 bases from J, leaving 17 bases between. CDR3 size: 14 residues. Germline assignment: CDR1 GTSNPN and CDR2 SVGIG (reference sequence). The CDR3 DNA reads as TGTGCCTGGGGGGACTTCAGGCGTCGCTACGAGCAGTACTTC. Translating it yields CAWGDFRRRYEQYF.

This clonotype was counted between two and nine times. The rearrangement links TRBV12-3 or TRBV12-4 to TRBJ1-1, with D possibly being TRBD1 (6 bases). V lost 5 bases to trimming and J lost 3 bases, with 19 bases between them. The length of the CDR3 is 16 residues. The CDR3 DNA reads TGTGCCAGCAGTAATCCACAGGGTCCGCGGGACACTGAAGCTTTCTTT. It yields the protein CASSNPQGPRDTEAFF.

This clonotype appeared a few times. This chain links TRBV5-1 with TRBJ1-1, with D unclear. V lost 5 bases to trimming and J lost 4 bases, with 18 bases between them. Germline V gives CDR1 SGHRS, CDR2 YFSETQ. CDR3 length equals 15 residues. The CDR3 DNA sequence: TGCGCCAGCAGACCAAGTACTATTCCCCTCACTGAAGCTTTCTTT. It yields the protein CASRPSTIPLTEAFF.

A few counts support this clonotype. The rearrangement uses TRBV5-1 and TRBJ2-2, with D uncertain. The CDR3 consists of 15 residues. Deletions cut 0 bases from V and 3 bases from J, with 9 bases between. CDR1 is SGHRS, CDR2 YFSETQ, per germline. CDR3 nucleotides: TGCGCCAGCAGCTTGGCGCGGCTAGACACCGGGGAGCTGTTTTTT. Its translation is CASSLARLDTGELFF.

The gene calls are TRBV24-1 and TRBJ2-2, with a possible D match to TRBD2 (6 bases). V shed 4 bases and J shed 3 bases, with 11 bases lying between them. The CDR3 contains 15 residues. Per the germline V gene, CDR1 is KGHDR and CDR2 is SFDVKD. CDR3 coding DNA: TGTGCCACCAGTGAATCGGGCGGGGACACCGGGGAGCTGTTTTTT. This encodes CATSESGGDTGELFF.

This clonotype has a count of ten or more. The J gene is TRBJ2-4, the V gene TRBV5-1; D possibly corresponds to TRBD1 (6 bases). Trimming took 6 bases from V and 2 from J, leaving 15 bases between them. This CDR3 contains 15 residues. Germline V CDR1 and CDR2: SGHRS, YFSETQ. The CDR3 loop is CASTLNREPKNIQYF. As DNA, the CDR3 is TGCGCCAGCACCCTCAACAGGGAACCCAAAAACATTCAGTACTTC.

Only a few counts were recorded for this clonotype. The V and J genes are TRBV12-3 or TRBV12-4 and TRBJ2-2; TRBD2 agrees at 9 bases. The CDR3 is 13 residues long. V lost 7 bases, J lost 6 bases, and 3 bases stayed unmatched. The CDR3 nucleotides read TGTGCCAGCACAGCGGGAGGTCCCGGGGAGCTGTTTTTT. Its protein product is CASTAGGPGELFF.

This clonotype was seen only a few times. The V and J genes are TRBV4-2 and TRBJ1-4, with D possibly TRBD1 on 5 matching bases. V was trimmed by 10 bases and J by 4 bases, leaving 13 bases between them. CDR1 LGHNA and CDR2 YNFKEQ come from the germline V gene. The CDR3 is 13 residues long. The CDR3 sequence is CATGPAGNEKLFF. As DNA, the CDR3 is TGTGCCACGGGGCCGGCAGGTAATGAAAAACTGTTTTTT.

A remark on this clonotype: Likely a read error: the CDR3 ends without its conserved phenylalanine or tryptophan. Because the CDR3's place on the DNA is in doubt, the DNA is left out and the CDR3 is given as listed by TCRdb. The chain recombines TRBV7-9 with TRBJ2-7. The CDR3 contains 13 residues when both ends are counted. In germline, CDR1 is SEHNR, CDR2 FQNEAQ (reference sequence). CDR3: CASSLSDSAGFII.